This T cell receptor (beta chain) was retrieved from a study of T cell clonotyping in hematopoietic cell transplantation. Study results and caveats: CD4 and CD8 repertoire contributions could not be separated without sorting. At the given depth, recipient repertoires were over 97% de novo clonotypes. After transplant, recipient diversity fell while pathologically expanded clonotypes grew through day 180. Graft donor and pretransplant recipient Inverse Simpson Index values predicted broader posttransplant TCR diversity.

The V gene end was trimmed by 0 bases and the J gene end by 7 bases; junction bases not matched to a gene: 5. The CDR3 extends over 16 amino acids. Germline CDR1 reads SGHRS; CDR2 reads YFSETQ. The assay was immunoSEQ multiplex PCR, and TCRdb's table has in-frame clones only and misses some. The table lists fewer than 80,000 clones, roughly 94% of them singletons. To note about this clone: As yet, its antigen is unknown.

The chain links TRBV5-1 to TRBJ2-1; 12 bases map to TRBD2. The source material was peripheral blood mononuclear cells. This TCR derives from a man in his forties or fifties in good health. Some clones in this sample may be carry-over from other donors' samples. This chain's CDR3 is CASSLALAGGGNEQFF. CDR3 in DNA: TGCGCCAGCAGCTTGGCCCTAGCGGGAGGGGGGAATGAGCAGTTCTTC.